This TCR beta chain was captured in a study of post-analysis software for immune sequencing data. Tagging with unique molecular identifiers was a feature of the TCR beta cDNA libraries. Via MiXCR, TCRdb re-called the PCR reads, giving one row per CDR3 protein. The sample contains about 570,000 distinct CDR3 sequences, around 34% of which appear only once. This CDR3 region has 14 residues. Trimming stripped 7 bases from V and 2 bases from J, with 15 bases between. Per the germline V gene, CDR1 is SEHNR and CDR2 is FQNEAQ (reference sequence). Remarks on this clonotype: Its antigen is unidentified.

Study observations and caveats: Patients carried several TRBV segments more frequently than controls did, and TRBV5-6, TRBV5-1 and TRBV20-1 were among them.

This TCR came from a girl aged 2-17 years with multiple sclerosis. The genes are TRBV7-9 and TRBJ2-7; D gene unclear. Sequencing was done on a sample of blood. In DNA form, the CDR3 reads TGTGCCAGCATGGGCCAGCATAGTACCTACGAGCAGTACTTC. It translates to CASMGQHSTYEQYF.